This is a list of T cell receptor beta chains from one sample in a study of relationships among human T cell subsets. One entry per CDR3 protein results from TCRdb running MiXCR on the multiplex PCR reads. The repertoire holds more than 13,000 distinct CDR3 sequences, about 60% seen once, with roughly 2% in the top ten. Sequenced material: Tregs sorted from blood. The receptors shown here come from a middle-aged man in good health. Both conserved end residues are part of each CDR3. Each record gives: V gene, J gene, D gene, clone size, CDR3 DNA, CDR3 protein. D genes are given only for firm matches. Clone size, where shown, is once, few, many, or a class for clones that have expanded.

v_call: TRBV6-5; j_call: TRBJ2-1; d_call: .; clone_size: medium-sized; cdr3_nt: TGTGCCAGCAGACCAACAGGGAAGAAGTCCTACAATGAGCAGTTCTTC; cdr3_aa: CASRPTGKKSYNEQFF
v_call: TRBV19; j_call: TRBJ1-3; d_call: .; clone_size: .; cdr3_nt: TGTGCCAGTACCCACCTCGACAGAGTCTCTGGAAACACCATATATTTT; cdr3_aa: CASTHLDRVSGNTIYF
v_call: TRBV29-1; j_call: TRBJ2-1; d_call: .; clone_size: .; cdr3_nt: TGCAGCGCTCTCCGAGGAACCGGCAATGAGCAGTTCTTC; cdr3_aa: CSALRGTGNEQFF
v_call: TRBV4-1; j_call: TRBJ1-2; d_call: TRBD1; clone_size: .; cdr3_nt: TGCGCCAGCAGCCCCCTATTGCAGGCGGGACAGGGGGCGGGAGGCTACACCTTC; cdr3_aa: CASSPLLQAGQGAGGYTF
v_call: TRBV28; j_call: TRBJ1-2; d_call: .; clone_size: few; cdr3_nt: TGTGCCAGCAGTTCCCCTGACAGGTCGGGCGGCTACACCTTC; cdr3_aa: CASSSPDRSGGYTF
v_call: TRBV5-4; j_call: TRBJ1-2; d_call: .; clone_size: .; cdr3_nt: TGTGCCAGCAGCTTGGGCAGGGAGGTTGGCTACACCTTC; cdr3_aa: CASSLGREVGYTF
v_call: TRBV7-8; j_call: TRBJ2-3; d_call: .; clone_size: medium-sized; cdr3_nt: TGTGCCAGCAGCCCTCGAGGGTCAGATACGCAGTATTTT; cdr3_aa: CASSPRGSDTQYF
v_call: TRBV11-2; j_call: TRBJ2-3; d_call: .; clone_size: large; cdr3_nt: TGTGCCAGCAGCCCAAACACCGCAGATACGCAGTATTTT; cdr3_aa: CASSPNTADTQYF
v_call: TRBV20-1; j_call: TRBJ1-1; d_call: .; clone_size: .; cdr3_nt: TGCAGTGCTAGAGATGAAGGGCTAGTTGGCACTGAAGCTTTCTTT; cdr3_aa: CSARDEGLVGTEAFF
v_call: TRBV4-1; j_call: TRBJ1-2; d_call: .; clone_size: .; cdr3_nt: TGCGCCAGCAGCCAAGGCGAAGTGAGGCGGTTTGGAGGCTACACCTTC; cdr3_aa: CASSQGEVRRFGGYTF
v_call: TRBV28; j_call: TRBJ2-7; d_call: TRBD2; clone_size: few; cdr3_nt: TGTGCCAGCAGCCCTGGCGGGAGTCAATACGAGCAGTACTTC; cdr3_aa: CASSPGGSQYEQYF
v_call: TRBV11-2; j_call: TRBJ2-7; d_call: .; clone_size: .; cdr3_nt: TGTGCCAGCAGCTCGGGGCCCGAGCAGTACTTC; cdr3_aa: CASSSGPEQYF
v_call: TRBV12-3/TRBV12-4; j_call: TRBJ2-1; d_call: .; clone_size: .; cdr3_nt: TGTGCCAGCAGTTTCAGAGGAGTTACCTACAATGAGCAGTTCTTC; cdr3_aa: CASSFRGVTYNEQFF
v_call: TRBV7-9; j_call: TRBJ1-1; d_call: TRBD1; clone_size: .; cdr3_nt: TGTGCCAGCAGCCTAGGGGGCGGCACTGAAGCTTTCTTT; cdr3_aa: CASSLGGGTEAFF
v_call: TRBV30; j_call: TRBJ2-3; d_call: .; clone_size: .; cdr3_nt: TGTGCCTGGAGTTACCGGGACCACACAGATACGCAGTATTTT; cdr3_aa: CAWSYRDHTDTQYF
v_call: TRBV29-1; j_call: TRBJ2-1; d_call: .; clone_size: .; cdr3_nt: TGCAGCGTTCGGTGGGGTAACGTTTACAATGAGCAGTTCTTC; cdr3_aa: CSVRWGNVYNEQFF
v_call: TRBV20-1; j_call: TRBJ1-1; d_call: TRBD1; clone_size: .; cdr3_nt: TGCAGTGCTAGAGGTCGACAGGGCAACACTGAAGCTTTCTTT; cdr3_aa: CSARGRQGNTEAFF
v_call: TRBV20-1; j_call: TRBJ1-1; d_call: TRBD1; clone_size: few; cdr3_nt: TGCAGTGCTAGAGTGTCGACGGCAGGGGGTATCACTGAAGCTTTCTTT; cdr3_aa: CSARVSTAGGITEAFF
v_call: TRBV18; j_call: TRBJ2-5; d_call: .; clone_size: .; cdr3_nt: TGTGCCAGCTCACCACCCCTAGCGCGTATCCAAGAGACCCAGTACTTC; cdr3_aa: CASSPPLARIQETQYF
v_call: TRBV10-3; j_call: TRBJ2-5; d_call: .; clone_size: .; cdr3_nt: TGTGCCATCAGTGAGTCGGTCGGGAAGACCCAGTACTTC; cdr3_aa: CAISESVGKTQYF
v_call: TRBV12-3/TRBV12-4; j_call: TRBJ2-5; d_call: TRBD1; clone_size: medium-sized; cdr3_nt: TGTGCCAGCAGCTATTACGCGATTGGGACAGGGAGACGAGAGACCCAGTACTTC; cdr3_aa: CASSYYAIGTGRRETQYF
v_call: TRBV27; j_call: TRBJ2-5; d_call: TRBD2; clone_size: .; cdr3_nt: TGTGCCAGCAGTTTAACGGGGACTAGCGGGGGGCTATCCCAGTACTTC; cdr3_aa: CASSLTGTSGGLSQYF
v_call: TRBV14; j_call: TRBJ1-6; d_call: .; clone_size: few; cdr3_nt: TGTGCCAGCAGCCTTCAGAATTCACCCCTCCACTTT; cdr3_aa: CASSLQNSPLHF
v_call: TRBV29-1; j_call: TRBJ2-1; d_call: TRBD2; clone_size: .; cdr3_nt: TGCAGCGTCGGGACTAGCGGGAGGACGAGTGAGCAGTTCTTC; cdr3_aa: CSVGTSGRTSEQFF
v_call: TRBV6-5; j_call: TRBJ1-2; d_call: .; clone_size: .; cdr3_nt: TGTGCCACAGCCTCGGGTTCGGAGGTCTATGGCTACACCTTC; cdr3_aa: CATASGSEVYGYTF
v_call: TRBV10-3; j_call: TRBJ2-7; d_call: .; clone_size: .; cdr3_nt: TGTGCCATCAGCCTACGGGACATATCCTACGAGCAGTACTTC; cdr3_aa: CAISLRDISYEQYF
v_call: TRBV28; j_call: TRBJ1-6; d_call: .; clone_size: .; cdr3_nt: TGTGCCAGCAGTCTACGGGACCACGGGTCCTATAATTCACCCCTCCACTTT; cdr3_aa: CASSLRDHGSYNSPLHF
v_call: TRBV6-5; j_call: TRBJ2-7; d_call: .; clone_size: once; cdr3_nt: TGTGCCAGCAGCCCCGCTAGCGCCGGAGGTCGAGGCGAGCAGTACTTC; cdr3_aa: CASSPASAGGRGEQYF
v_call: TRBV5-6; j_call: TRBJ1-1; d_call: .; clone_size: few; cdr3_nt: TGTGCCAGCAGGGCTGACCATAAGGGAGGGGGGTTGGGCGCTGAAGCTTTCTTT; cdr3_aa: CASRADHKGGGLGAEAFF
v_call: TRBV20-1; j_call: TRBJ1-1; d_call: .; clone_size: few; cdr3_nt: TGCAGTGCTAGCCGCCCCCACTCAAATAACAGGGCCCCTGAAGCTTTCTTT; cdr3_aa: CSASRPHSNNRAPEAFF
v_call: TRBV2; j_call: TRBJ1-6; d_call: TRBD1; clone_size: few; cdr3_nt: TGTGCCAGCAGCCGGGGGTCGACAGGGGGCGAAGGATCACCCCTCCACTTT; cdr3_aa: CASSRGSTGGEGSPLHF
v_call: TRBV4-1; j_call: TRBJ2-1; d_call: TRBD2; clone_size: few; cdr3_nt: TGCGCCAGCAGCCAGCGGGGGAGAGGGGACGACGGGAGTGAGCAGTTCTTC; cdr3_aa: CASSQRGRGDDGSEQFF
v_call: TRBV28; j_call: TRBJ2-5; d_call: TRBD2; clone_size: .; cdr3_nt: TGTGCCAGCAGTACCGAGCGGGAGGGTGAGACCCAGTACTTC; cdr3_aa: CASSTEREGETQYF
v_call: TRBV19; j_call: TRBJ1-5; d_call: TRBD1; clone_size: .; cdr3_nt: TGTGCCAGTAGTGATGGACAGGTTAGCAATCAGCCCCAGCATTTT; cdr3_aa: CASSDGQVSNQPQHF
v_call: TRBV20-1; j_call: TRBJ2-5; d_call: .; clone_size: .; cdr3_nt: TGCAGTGCCCCCGACACTAGCTCGCAGGAGACCCAGTACTTC; cdr3_aa: CSAPDTSSQETQYF
v_call: TRBV1; j_call: TRBJ2-7; d_call: .; clone_size: few; cdr3_nt: TGCACCAGCAGCCGAAGGGGGAGCGGCGATTACGAGCAGTACTTC; cdr3_aa: CTSSRRGSGDYEQYF
v_call: TRBV11-2; j_call: TRBJ2-3; d_call: .; clone_size: few; cdr3_nt: TGTGCCAGCAGCTTACAGGGATTGACAGATACGCAGTATTTT; cdr3_aa: CASSLQGLTDTQYF
v_call: TRBV5-1; j_call: TRBJ1-6; d_call: .; clone_size: few; cdr3_nt: TGCGCCAGCAGCTTGAACAACAGGGTCAATTCACCCCTCCACTTT; cdr3_aa: CASSLNNRVNSPLHF
v_call: TRBV6-5; j_call: TRBJ2-2; d_call: TRBD1; clone_size: .; cdr3_nt: TGTGCCAGCAGACTCGACAGGGCGAACACCGGGGAGCTGTTTTTT; cdr3_aa: CASRLDRANTGELFF
v_call: TRBV11-2; j_call: TRBJ2-1; d_call: .; clone_size: .; cdr3_nt: TGTGCCAGCAGCTTAGGACGGACAGACGTAATCTCCTACAATGAGCAGTTCTTC; cdr3_aa: CASSLGRTDVISYNEQFF
v_call: TRBV6-6; j_call: TRBJ1-1; d_call: TRBD1; clone_size: .; cdr3_nt: TGTGCCAGCAGCCCCGGGACAGTTACTGAAGCTTTCTTT; cdr3_aa: CASSPGTVTEAFF
v_call: TRBV28; j_call: TRBJ1-4; d_call: .; clone_size: .; cdr3_nt: TGTGCCAGCAGGCTCATACAGGGACCGAAACTGTTTTTT; cdr3_aa: CASRLIQGPKLFF
v_call: TRBV27; j_call: TRBJ2-5; d_call: .; clone_size: .; cdr3_nt: TGTGCCAGCAGTTTTGCGGCAGGGAGACAGACCCAGTACTTC; cdr3_aa: CASSFAAGRQTQYF
v_call: TRBV19; j_call: TRBJ2-3; d_call: TRBD2; clone_size: .; cdr3_nt: TGTGCCAGTAGCGAGACCGGGGGGGGGCAGTATTTT; cdr3_aa: CASSETGGGQYF
v_call: TRBV27; j_call: TRBJ1-2; d_call: TRBD1; clone_size: .; cdr3_nt: TGTGCCAGCAGTTCCCAGGGGGCAGACTATGGCCACACCTTC; cdr3_aa: CASSSQGADYGHTF
v_call: TRBV4-1; j_call: TRBJ2-1; d_call: TRBD2; clone_size: .; cdr3_nt: TGCGCCAGCAGCCTCACTAAGGGGCTAGCGGCGACTAATGAGCAGTTCTTC; cdr3_aa: CASSLTKGLAATNEQFF
v_call: TRBV10-3; j_call: TRBJ2-1; d_call: .; clone_size: few; cdr3_nt: TGTGCCTTTGGACAGTCCTACAATGAGCAGTTCTTC; cdr3_aa: CAFGQSYNEQFF
v_call: TRBV10-3; j_call: TRBJ2-3; d_call: TRBD2; clone_size: .; cdr3_nt: TGTGCCATTCGGACTAGCGGGACCACAGATACGCAGTATTTT; cdr3_aa: CAIRTSGTTDTQYF
v_call: TRBV7-8; j_call: TRBJ1-5; d_call: TRBD1; clone_size: .; cdr3_nt: TGTGCCAGCAGCGAGGGACAGGACAATCAGCCCCAGCATTTT; cdr3_aa: CASSEGQDNQPQHF
v_call: TRBV29-1; j_call: TRBJ2-7; d_call: .; clone_size: .; cdr3_nt: TGCAGCGTTGGCGCGGGAACGGGCAAGGAGCAGTACTTC; cdr3_aa: CSVGAGTGKEQYF
v_call: TRBV11-2; j_call: TRBJ2-3; d_call: .; clone_size: .; cdr3_nt: TGTGCCAGCAGCTTAGATCCAGATACGCAGTATTTT; cdr3_aa: CASSLDPDTQYF
v_call: TRBV5-4; j_call: TRBJ2-5; d_call: TRBD1; clone_size: few; cdr3_nt: TGTGCCAGCAGCTTGGCGGGCGGGACAGGGAGGAGAGAGACCCAGTACTTC; cdr3_aa: CASSLAGGTGRRETQYF
v_call: TRBV28; j_call: TRBJ2-1; d_call: TRBD1; clone_size: few; cdr3_nt: TGTGCCAGCACTGAGGCTGGGACAGCGAGCTCCTACAATGAGCAGTTCTTC; cdr3_aa: CASTEAGTASSYNEQFF
v_call: TRBV11-3; j_call: TRBJ2-3; d_call: .; clone_size: .; cdr3_nt: TGTGCCAGCAGCTCTTCGGACGGTTCTAGCACAGATACGCAGTATTTT; cdr3_aa: CASSSSDGSSTDTQYF
v_call: TRBV28; j_call: TRBJ1-2; d_call: .; clone_size: few; cdr3_nt: TGTGCCAGCAGGGCAGGGGAGACCTATGGCTACACCTTC; cdr3_aa: CASRAGETYGYTF
v_call: TRBV29-1; j_call: TRBJ2-3; d_call: .; clone_size: once; cdr3_nt: TGCAGCGTCGCCGGCGGCACAGATACGCAGTATTTT; cdr3_aa: CSVAGGTDTQYF
v_call: TRBV28; j_call: TRBJ2-7; d_call: .; clone_size: .; cdr3_nt: TGTGCCAGCAGTTCTGGGATATTCGTCTACGAGCAGTACTTC; cdr3_aa: CASSSGIFVYEQYF